What follows describes a single TCR beta chain. The antigen remains unidentified. The data derive from a study of cytomegalovirus exposure and HLA in healthy donors. Overall study findings and caveats: A later analysis found most CMV-associated TCR beta chains apparently HLA-restricted.

PCR involved 60 Vbeta and 13 Jbeta primers. Assay: immunoSEQ multiplex PCR; the TCRdb copy retains only in-frame clones and omits some. The table has around 80,000 clones, around 78% seen once. Those who donated were healthy bone marrow donors. CDR3 size: 16 residues. V lost 1 base and J lost 2; bases outside the gene matches: 3. Germline V gives CDR1 SGHRS, CDR2 YFSETQ. The clonotype comes from a young man in good health and CMV-seropositive. Sequenced sample: PBMCs. The chain links TRBV5-1 to TRBJ2-5; TRBD2 matches at 12 bases. The CDR3 DNA reads as TGCGCCAGCAGCTTGTACGGGACTAGCGGGCAAGAGACCCAGTACTTC. This codes for CASSLYGTSGQETQYF.